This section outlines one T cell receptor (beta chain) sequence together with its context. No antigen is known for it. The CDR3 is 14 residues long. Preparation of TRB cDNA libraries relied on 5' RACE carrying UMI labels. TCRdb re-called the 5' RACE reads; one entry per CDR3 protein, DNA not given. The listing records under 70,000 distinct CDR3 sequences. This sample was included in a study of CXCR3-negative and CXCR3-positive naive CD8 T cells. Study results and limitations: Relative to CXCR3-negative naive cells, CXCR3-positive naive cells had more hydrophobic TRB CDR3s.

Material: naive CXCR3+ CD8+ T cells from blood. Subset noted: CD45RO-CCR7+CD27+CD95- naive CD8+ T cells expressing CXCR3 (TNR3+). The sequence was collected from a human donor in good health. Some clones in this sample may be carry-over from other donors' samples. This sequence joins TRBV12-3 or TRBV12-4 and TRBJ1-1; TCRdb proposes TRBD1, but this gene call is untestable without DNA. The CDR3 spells CASSLGTGGTEAFF.